These 13 T cell receptor beta chains originate from one sample sequenced in a study of Graves' ophthalmopathy and Graves' hyperthyroidism. CDR3 regions of TCR beta were amplified from RNA transcripts. After a first-round RT-PCR with HTBI primers, a second-round multiplex PCR was run. TCRdb re-called the multiplex PCR reads with MiXCR, one entry per CDR3 protein. The sample includes around 660,000 distinct CDR3 sequences, 35% to 50% of them seen just once. The sample comprised peripheral blood. The receptors were gathered from an adult man with Graves' ophthalmopathy.

The chain is built from TRBV9 and TRBJ1-4; no clear D gene. Trimming stripped 4 bases from V and 2 bases from J, with 18 bases between. The length of the CDR3 is 17 residues. Germline V gene lookup returns CDR1 SGDLS and CDR2 YYNGEE. CDR3 sequence (DNA): TGTGCCAGCAGCCCACCCCTAGTTCTGGAGACTAATGAAAAACTGTTTTTT. Residues: CASSPPLVLETNEKLFF.

The V and J genes are TRBV25-1 and TRBJ1-2, with D uncertain. Trimming took off 6 bases at V and 2 bases at J, with 10 bases between the two ends. The CDR3 sequence is 13 residues long. Germline-derived CDR1 and CDR2 are MGHDK and SYGVNS. CDR3 bases: TGTGCCAGCAGCGTCCGACTGAACTATGGCTACACCTTC. The encoded protein is CASSVRLNYGYTF.

Of note for this clonotype: A junction boundary mismatches the germline segment, possibly from a read error. V and J are TRBV25-1 and TRBJ2-7; TRBD1 matches 12 bases. Germline V gene lookup returns CDR1 MGHDK and CDR2 SYGVNS. The CDR3 has 13 amino acids. The CDR3 region is CASEGQGAGWASF. The CDR3 DNA is TGTGCCAGCGAGGGACAGGGGGCGGGGTGGGCTTCCTTC.

CDR3 DNA: TGTGCTATACAGGGAGGCGACACTGAAGCTTTCTTT. Protein sequence: CAIQGGDTEAFF. The chain employs TRBV30 and TRBJ1-1; tentative D call: TRBD1 (6 bases). The CDR3 spans 12 residues. Germline CDR1 GTSNPN, CDR2 SVGIG (reference sequence).

The chain recombines TRBV7-3 with TRBJ1-1, with a possible D match to TRBD1 (6 bases). This CDR3 has 15 residues. The germline V and J ends were trimmed by 2 bases and 3 bases, with 13 bases remaining between them. The V gene's germline CDR1 is SGHTA and CDR2 FQGTGA. CDR3 amino acids: CASSLFWGLDTEAFF. The CDR3 nucleotides are TGTGCCAGCAGCTTATTTTGGGGGCTTGACACTGAAGCTTTCTTT.

This clonotype was found a few times. The genes are TRBV19 and TRBJ1-2; 7 bases match TRBD1. The J segment lost 2 bases and the V segment lost 10 bases, leaving 7 bases of the junction unmatched. The germline V gene encodes CDR1 LNHDA and CDR2 SQIVND (reference sequence). This CDR3 contains 13 residues. CDR3 amino acids: CATHRGQNYGYTF. CDR3 DNA: TGTGCCACACATAGGGGACAGAACTATGGCTACACCTTC.

This clonotype was detected many times. This chain links TRBV12-3 or TRBV12-4 with TRBJ1-6; the D is unclear. Trimming left V 3 bases short and J 6 bases short, with 12 bases between. The CDR3 spans 15 residues. The DNA for the CDR3 is TGTGCCAGCAGTTTCCGACTGGATTTTAATTCACCCCTCCACTTT. This translates into CASSFRLDFNSPLHF.

This clonotype has ten or more counts. This rearrangement joins TRBV24-1 to TRBJ1-1; D gene ambiguous. Germline V gene data show CDR1 as KGHDR and CDR2 as SFDVKD. CDR3 length: 12 residues. Between the trimmed V and J ends, which lost 1 base and 7 bases, there was a span of 6 bases. The CDR3 DNA is TGTGCCACCAGTGATTTTGGATTTGAAGCTTTCTTT. Translating gives CATSDFGFEAFF.

V is TRBV5-1 and J is TRBJ2-7; 8 bases match TRBD1. The CDR3 loop spans 16 amino acids. J lost 2 bases, V lost 0 bases, and 7 bases had no gene match. CDR1 is SGHRS and CDR2 is YFSETQ in the germline V gene. The CDR3 region is CASSLGGGTGTYEQYF. The CDR3 DNA reads as TGCGCCAGCAGCTTGGGAGGTGGGACAGGTACCTACGAGCAGTACTTC.

The chain employs TRBV5-1 and TRBJ2-5, with TRBD2 as a possible D gene (7 bases). V was shortened by 5 bases and J by 7 bases, with 21 bases between the two germline ends. Germline-derived CDR1 and CDR2 are SGHRS and YFSETQ. The CDR3 totals 15 residues. This CDR3 is CASRLWTRSRGTQYF. CDR3 bases: TGCGCCAGCAGGCTCTGGACTAGATCCAGGGGGACCCAGTACTTC.

The CDR3: CSPNTGELFF. CDR3 sequence (DNA): TGCAGCCCCAATACCGGGGAGCTGTTTTTT. The rearrangement joins TRBV29-1 to TRBJ2-2; D is unclear. Trimming took 8 bases from V and 5 from J, leaving 6 bases between them. Germline CDR1 is SQVTM and CDR2 is ANQGSEA. This CDR3 is 10 amino acids long.

This clonotype was counted ten times or more. CDR3 bases: TGTGCCAGCCGGACTAGCGCCACCGGGGAGCTGTTTTTT. Translation gives CASRTSATGELFF. The rearrangement joins TRBV19 to TRBJ2-2, with 9 bases that match TRBD2. Germline CDR1 is LNHDA and CDR2 is SQIVND (reference sequence). The CDR3 runs 13 residues. Trimming took 9 bases from V and 4 from J; bases not matched to a gene: 3.

This clonotype was picked up a small number of times. The V and J genes are TRBV20-1 and TRBJ2-7; 12 nucleotides match TRBD2. The J segment lost 1 base and the V segment lost 3 bases, leaving 4 bases of the junction unmatched. CDR3 size: 15 residues. The germline V gene has CDR1 DFQATT and CDR2 SNEGSKA (reference sequence). In nucleotides, the CDR3 is TGCAGTGCTAGTCGGCTAGCGGGAGGGTCCTACGAGCAGTACTTC. It codes for CSASRLAGGSYEQYF.